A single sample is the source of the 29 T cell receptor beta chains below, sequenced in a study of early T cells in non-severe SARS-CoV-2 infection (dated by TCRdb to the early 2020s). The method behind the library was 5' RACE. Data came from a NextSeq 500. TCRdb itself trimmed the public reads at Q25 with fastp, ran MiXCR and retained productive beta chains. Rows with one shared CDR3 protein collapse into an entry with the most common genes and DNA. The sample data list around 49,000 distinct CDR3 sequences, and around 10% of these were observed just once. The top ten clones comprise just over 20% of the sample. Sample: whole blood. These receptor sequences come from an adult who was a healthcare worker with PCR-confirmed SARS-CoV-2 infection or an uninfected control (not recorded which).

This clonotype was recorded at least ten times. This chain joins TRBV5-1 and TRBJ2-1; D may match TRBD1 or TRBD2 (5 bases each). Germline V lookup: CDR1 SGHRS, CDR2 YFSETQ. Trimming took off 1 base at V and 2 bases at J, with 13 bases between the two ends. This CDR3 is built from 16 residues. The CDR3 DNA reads TGCGCCAGCAGCTTGTCCGGGACGGCCGCCTACAATGAGCAGTTCTTC. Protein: CASSLSGTAAYNEQFF.

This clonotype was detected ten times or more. The CDR3 region is CASSETGDRGYEQYF. CDR3 DNA sequence: TGTGCCAGCAGTGAGACCGGGGACAGGGGTTACGAGCAGTACTTC. The chain combines TRBV6-1 with TRBJ2-7, with 10 bases lining up with TRBD1. Germline V CDR1 and CDR2: MNHNS, SASEGT. CDR3 length: 15 residues. J gave up 4 bases and V 3 bases, and 6 bases lay outside the gene matches.

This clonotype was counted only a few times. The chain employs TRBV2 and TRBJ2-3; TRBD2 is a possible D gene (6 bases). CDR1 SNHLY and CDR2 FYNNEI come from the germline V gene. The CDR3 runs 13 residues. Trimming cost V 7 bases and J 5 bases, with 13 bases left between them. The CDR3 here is CASTRDGEDTQYF. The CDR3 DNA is TGTGCCAGCACGCGGGACGGGGAAGATACGCAGTATTTT.

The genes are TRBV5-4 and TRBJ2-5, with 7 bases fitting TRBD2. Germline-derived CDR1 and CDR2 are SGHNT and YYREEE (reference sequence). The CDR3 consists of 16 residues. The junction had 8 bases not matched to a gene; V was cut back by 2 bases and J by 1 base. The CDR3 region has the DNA TGTGCCAGCAGCTTACCCCACCTAGCGGCCCAAGAGACCCAGTACTTC. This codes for CASSLPHLAAQETQYF.

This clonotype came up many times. The DNA for the CDR3 is TGTGCCAGCTCACCACGGCAGGCGGCGGGCTACACCTTC. It codes for CASSPRQAAGYTF. The chain uses TRBV18 and TRBJ1-2; no clear D. There are 13 residues in the CDR3. Trimming cost V 1 base and J 8 bases, with 11 bases left between them. Germline lookup yields CDR1 KGHSH and CDR2 LQKENI.

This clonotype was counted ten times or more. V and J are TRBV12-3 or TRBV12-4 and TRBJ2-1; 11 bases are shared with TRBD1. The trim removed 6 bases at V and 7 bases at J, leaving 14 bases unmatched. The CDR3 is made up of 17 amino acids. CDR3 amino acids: CASSHGQGASGWNEQFF. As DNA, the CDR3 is TGTGCCAGCAGCCATGGACAGGGGGCTTCGGGATGGAATGAGCAGTTCTTC.

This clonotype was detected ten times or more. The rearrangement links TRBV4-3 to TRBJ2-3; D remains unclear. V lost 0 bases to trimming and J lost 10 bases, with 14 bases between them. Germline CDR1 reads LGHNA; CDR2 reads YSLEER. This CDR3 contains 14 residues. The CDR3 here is CASSQEAPAPSQYF. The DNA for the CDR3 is TGCGCCAGCAGCCAAGAGGCACCGGCCCCCTCGCAGTATTTT.

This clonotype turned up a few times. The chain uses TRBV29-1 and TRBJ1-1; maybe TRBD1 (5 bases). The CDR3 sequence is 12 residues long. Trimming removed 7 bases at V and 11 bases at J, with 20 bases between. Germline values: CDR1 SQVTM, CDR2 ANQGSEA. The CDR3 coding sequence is TGCAGCGCGGGACGGGATAGGACAAGGGCTTTCTTT. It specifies CSAGRDRTRAFF.

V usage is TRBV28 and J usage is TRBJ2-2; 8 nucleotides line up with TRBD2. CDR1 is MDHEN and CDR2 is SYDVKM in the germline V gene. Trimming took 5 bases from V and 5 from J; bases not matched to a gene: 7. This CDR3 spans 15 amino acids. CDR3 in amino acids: CASSPAGLGTGELFF. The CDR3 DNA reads TGTGCCAGCAGTCCCGCGGGACTAGGGACCGGGGAGCTGTTTTTT.

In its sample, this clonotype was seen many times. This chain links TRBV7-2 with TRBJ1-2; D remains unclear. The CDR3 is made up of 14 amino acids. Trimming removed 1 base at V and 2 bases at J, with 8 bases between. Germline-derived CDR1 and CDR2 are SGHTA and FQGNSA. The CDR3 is CASSLDGKNYGYTF. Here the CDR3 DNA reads TGTGCCAGCAGCTTAGACGGCAAGAACTATGGCTACACCTTC.

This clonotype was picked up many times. Here the CDR3 DNA reads TGTGCCAGCAGTTTCTCGGCAGGTTCCTCCTACGAGCAGTACTTC. This sequence encodes CASSFSAGSSYEQYF. This rearrangement joins TRBV28 to TRBJ2-7; D unclear. The CDR3 runs to 15 residues. CDR1 and CDR2 (germline): MDHEN, SYDVKM. Trimming took 3 bases from V and 0 from J, leaving 12 bases between them.

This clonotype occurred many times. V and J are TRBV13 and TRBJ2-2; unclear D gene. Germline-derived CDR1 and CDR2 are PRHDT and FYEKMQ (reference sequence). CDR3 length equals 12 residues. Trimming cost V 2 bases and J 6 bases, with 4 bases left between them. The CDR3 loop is CASSLFPGELFF. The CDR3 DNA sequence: TGTGCCAGCAGCTTATTTCCCGGGGAGCTGTTTTTT.

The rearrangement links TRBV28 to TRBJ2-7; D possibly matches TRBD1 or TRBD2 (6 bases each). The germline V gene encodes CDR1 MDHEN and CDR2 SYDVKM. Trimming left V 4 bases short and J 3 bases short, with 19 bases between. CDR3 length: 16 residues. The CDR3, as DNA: TGTGCCAGCAGTTCCCCTAGCGCACAGGGAATCTACGAGCAGTACTTC. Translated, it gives CASSSPSAQGIYEQYF.

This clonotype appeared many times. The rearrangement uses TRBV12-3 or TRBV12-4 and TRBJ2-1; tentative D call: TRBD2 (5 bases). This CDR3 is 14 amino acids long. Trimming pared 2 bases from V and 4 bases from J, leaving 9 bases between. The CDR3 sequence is CASSLLASYNEQFF. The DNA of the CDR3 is TGTGCCAGCAGTTTACTAGCAAGTTACAATGAGCAGTTCTTC.

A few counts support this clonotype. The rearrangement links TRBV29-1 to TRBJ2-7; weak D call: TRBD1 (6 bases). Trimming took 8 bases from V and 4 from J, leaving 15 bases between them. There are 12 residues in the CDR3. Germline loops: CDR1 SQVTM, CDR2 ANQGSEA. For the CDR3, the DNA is TGCAGCATCCGGGACACGGAGTACGAGCAGTACTTC. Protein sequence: CSIRDTEYEQYF.

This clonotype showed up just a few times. CDR3: CASSSLMGTPYGYTF. DNA of the CDR3: TGTGCCAGCAGTTCCCTCATGGGGACACCTTATGGCTACACCTTC. The chain joins TRBV12-3 or TRBV12-4 to TRBJ1-2; maybe TRBD1 (6 bases). V shed 4 bases and J shed 5 bases, with 17 bases lying between them. The CDR3 sequence is 15 residues long.

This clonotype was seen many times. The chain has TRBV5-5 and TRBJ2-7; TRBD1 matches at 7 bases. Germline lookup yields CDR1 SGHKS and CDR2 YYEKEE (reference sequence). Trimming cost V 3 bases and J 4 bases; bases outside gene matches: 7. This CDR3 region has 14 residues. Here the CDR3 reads CASSWGQSSYEQYF. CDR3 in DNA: TGTGCCAGCAGCTGGGGACAGTCTTCTTACGAGCAGTACTTC.

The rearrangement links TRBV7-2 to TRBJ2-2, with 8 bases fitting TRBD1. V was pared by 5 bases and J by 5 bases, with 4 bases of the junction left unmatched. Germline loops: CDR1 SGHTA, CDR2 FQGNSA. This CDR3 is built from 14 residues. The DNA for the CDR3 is TGTGCCAGCAGCCTTAACAGGGGGACCGGGGAGCTGTTTTTT. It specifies CASSLNRGTGELFF.

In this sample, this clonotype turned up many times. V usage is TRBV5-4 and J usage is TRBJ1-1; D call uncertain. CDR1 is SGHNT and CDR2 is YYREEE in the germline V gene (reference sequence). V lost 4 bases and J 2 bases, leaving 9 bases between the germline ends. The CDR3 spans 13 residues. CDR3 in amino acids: CASSLTANTEAFF. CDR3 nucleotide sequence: TGTGCCAGCAGCCTCACAGCTAACACTGAAGCTTTCTTT.

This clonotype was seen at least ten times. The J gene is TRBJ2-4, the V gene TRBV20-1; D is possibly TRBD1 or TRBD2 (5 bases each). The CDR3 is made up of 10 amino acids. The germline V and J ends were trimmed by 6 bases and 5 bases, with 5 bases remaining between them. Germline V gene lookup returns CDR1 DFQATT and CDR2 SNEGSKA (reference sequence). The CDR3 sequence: CSAGENIQYF. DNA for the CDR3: TGCAGTGCGGGGGAAAACATTCAGTACTTC.

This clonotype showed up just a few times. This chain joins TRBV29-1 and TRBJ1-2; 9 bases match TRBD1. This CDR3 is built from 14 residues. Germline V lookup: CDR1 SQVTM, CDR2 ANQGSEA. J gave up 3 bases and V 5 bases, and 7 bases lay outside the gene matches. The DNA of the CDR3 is TGCAGCGTTTCCGGGACAGGGAAAGACTATGGCTACACCTTC. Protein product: CSVSGTGKDYGYTF.

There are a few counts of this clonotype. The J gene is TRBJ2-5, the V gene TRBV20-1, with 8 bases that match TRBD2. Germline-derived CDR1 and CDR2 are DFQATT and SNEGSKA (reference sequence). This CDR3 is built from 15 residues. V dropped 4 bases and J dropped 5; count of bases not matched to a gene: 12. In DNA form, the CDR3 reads TGCAGTGCTATGACGGATTGGGGACTAGTTGAGACCCAGTACTTC. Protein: CSAMTDWGLVETQYF.

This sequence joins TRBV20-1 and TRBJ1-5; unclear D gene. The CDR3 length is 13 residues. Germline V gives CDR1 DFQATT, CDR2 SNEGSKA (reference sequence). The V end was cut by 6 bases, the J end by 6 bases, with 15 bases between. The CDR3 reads CSATEGLRQPQHF. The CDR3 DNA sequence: TGCAGTGCCACGGAAGGGTTGCGTCAGCCCCAGCATTTT.

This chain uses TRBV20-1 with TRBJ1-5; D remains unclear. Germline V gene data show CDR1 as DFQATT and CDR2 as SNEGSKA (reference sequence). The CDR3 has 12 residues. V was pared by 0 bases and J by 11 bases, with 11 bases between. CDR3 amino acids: CSARDALSAQHF. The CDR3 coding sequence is TGCAGTGCTAGAGATGCCCTCTCGGCCCAGCATTTT.

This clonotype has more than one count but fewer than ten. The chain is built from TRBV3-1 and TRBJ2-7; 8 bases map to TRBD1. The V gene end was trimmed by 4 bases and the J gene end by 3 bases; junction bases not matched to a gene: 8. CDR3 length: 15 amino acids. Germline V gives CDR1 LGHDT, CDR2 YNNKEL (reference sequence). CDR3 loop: CASSRTRDRNYEQYF. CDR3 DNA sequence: TGTGCCAGCAGCCGAACCCGGGACAGGAACTACGAGCAGTACTTC.

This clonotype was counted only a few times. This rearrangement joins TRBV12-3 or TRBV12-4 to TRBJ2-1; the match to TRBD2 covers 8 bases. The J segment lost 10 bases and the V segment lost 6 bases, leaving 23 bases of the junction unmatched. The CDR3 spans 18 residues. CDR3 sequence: CASRWRAGSGTTLGEQFF. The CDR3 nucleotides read TGTGCCAGCAGGTGGCGTGCGGGTAGCGGGACAACTTTGGGGGAGCAGTTCTTC.

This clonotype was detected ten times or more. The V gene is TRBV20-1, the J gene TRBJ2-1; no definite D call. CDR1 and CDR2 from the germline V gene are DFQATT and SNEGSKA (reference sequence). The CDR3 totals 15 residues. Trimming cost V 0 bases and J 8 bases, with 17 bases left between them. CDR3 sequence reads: CSARDWVPGIDEQFF. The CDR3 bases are TGCAGTGCTAGAGATTGGGTCCCCGGAATCGATGAGCAGTTCTTC.

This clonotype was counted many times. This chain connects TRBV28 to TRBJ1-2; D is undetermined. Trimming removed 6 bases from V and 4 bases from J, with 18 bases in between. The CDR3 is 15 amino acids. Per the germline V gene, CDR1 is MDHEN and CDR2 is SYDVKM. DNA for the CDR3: TGTGCCAGCAGGAGCTATACCTCGGAGGTCTATGGCTACACCTTC. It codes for CASRSYTSEVYGYTF.

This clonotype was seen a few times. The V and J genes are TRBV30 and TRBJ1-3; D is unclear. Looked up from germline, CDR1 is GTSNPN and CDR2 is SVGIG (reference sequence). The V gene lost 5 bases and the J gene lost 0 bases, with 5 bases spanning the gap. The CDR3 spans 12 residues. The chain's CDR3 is CAWGGSGNTIYF. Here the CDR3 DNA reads TGTGCCTGGGGAGGCTCTGGAAACACCATATATTTT.